The 28 T cell receptor beta chains below all came from one sample that was sequenced in a study of blood T cell repertoires in COVID-19. Assay: immunoSEQ multiplex PCR; the TCRdb copy retains only in-frame clones and omits some. This repertoire shows more than 120,000 clones, 84% found once; its top ten account for 3.9%. The sequencing input was PBMCs or T cells enriched from blood (not recorded which). Receptors were obtained from a man aged 50-60 years in a cohort exposed to, infected with or recovered from COVID-19 (not recorded which).

The chain is built from TRBV28 and TRBJ2-7; D gene uncertain. Germline CDR1 and CDR2: MDHEN and SYDVKM. The CDR3 spans 13 residues. Deletions cut 6 bases from V and 0 bases from J, with 9 bases between. The CDR3 DNA follows: TGTGCCAGCAGGGCTAGTTACTCCTACGAGCAGTACTTC. Translated: CASRASYSYEQYF.

Here the CDR3 DNA reads TGCAGCGTTGAAGTACAGGGTGGCGGGGCCAACGTCCTGACTTTC. This codes for CSVEVQGGGANVLTF. The chain joins TRBV29-1 to TRBJ2-6; TRBD1 might be the D (6 bases). The V gene lost 1 base and the J gene lost 4 bases, with 11 bases spanning the gap. CDR3 length: 15 residues. Looked up from germline, CDR1 is SQVTM and CDR2 is ANQGSEA.

The V and J genes are TRBV9 and TRBJ1-3, with TRBD1 identical over 7 bases. CDR1 is SGDLS, CDR2 YYNGEE, per germline. V dropped 2 bases and J dropped 1; count of bases not matched to a gene: 12. This CDR3 is built from 18 residues. CDR3 coding DNA: TGTGCCAGCAGCGTGATGCAAGGGACAGCTACTTCTGGAAACACCATATATTTT. Translated: CASSVMQGTATSGNTIYF. Full variable domain (outside the CDR3, taken from reference TRBV9 and TRBJ1-3): DSGVTQTPKHLITATGQRVTLRCSPRSGDLSVYWYQQSLDQGLQFLIQYYNGEERAKGNILERFSAQQFPDLHSELNLSSLELGDSALYFCASSVMQGTATSGNTIYFGEGSWLTVV.

The J gene is TRBJ2-7, the V gene TRBV25-1; no reliable D call. The germline CDR1 and CDR2 sequences are MGHDK and SYGVNS. This CDR3 is built from 12 residues. V lost 6 bases, J lost 3 bases, and 9 bases lay in between. The CDR3 protein is CASREGGYEQYF. The CDR3, as DNA: TGTGCCAGCAGGGAAGGCGGCTACGAGCAGTACTTC.

The chain is built from TRBV7-9 and TRBJ2-7, with D uncertain. This CDR3 has 12 residues. Germline lookup yields CDR1 SEHNR and CDR2 FQNEAQ (reference sequence). The V end was cut by 5 bases, the J end by 3 bases, with 8 bases between. CDR3 sequence: CASSARNYEQYF. The CDR3 bases are TGTGCCAGCAGCGCGCGGAACTACGAGCAGTACTTC. Looking up the rest from reference TRBV7-9 and TRBJ2-7 gives the full variable domain: DTGVSQNPRHKITKRGQNVTFRCDPISEHNRLYWYRQTLGQGPEFLTYFQNEAQLEKSRLLSDRFSAERPKGSFSTLEIQRTEQGDSAMYLCASSARNYEQYFGPGTRLTVT.

The CDR3 sequence is CASTFGSGYTF. Written as DNA, the CDR3 is TGTGCCAGCACCTTCGGGAGCGGCTACACCTTC. The chain links TRBV5-6 to TRBJ1-2, with no clear D. Trimming pared 6 bases from V and 8 bases from J, leaving 11 bases between. The germline gives CDR1 SGHDT, CDR2 YYEEEE. The CDR3 contains 11 residues.

The chain uses TRBV24-1 and TRBJ2-7; 10 bases fit TRBD2. With V trimmed by 4 bases and J by 0 bases, 8 bases remained unmatched. CDR1 is KGHDR, CDR2 SFDVKD, per germline. The CDR3 contains 17 residues. The CDR3: CATSDPELAGISYEQYF. CDR3 DNA sequence: TGTGCCACCAGTGACCCTGAACTAGCGGGGATCTCCTACGAGCAGTACTTC.

Of note for this clone: The same CDR3 can be traced to other DNA sequences in this sample. This chain uses TRBV9 with TRBJ2-7; tentatively, D is TRBD2 (5 bases). Germline V gene data show CDR1 as SGDLS and CDR2 as YYNGEE. This CDR3 has 13 amino acids. The V and J ends lost 0 bases and 4 bases respectively, with 8 bases between them. The CDR3 DNA reads TGTGCCAGCAGCGTAGCAACGGGGTACGAGCAGTACTTC. As protein: CASSVATGYEQYF. Drawing the rest from reference TRBV9 and TRBJ2-7, the complete variable domain is DSGVTQTPKHLITATGQRVTLRCSPRSGDLSVYWYQQSLDQGLQFLIQYYNGEERAKGNILERFSAQQFPDLHSELNLSSLELGDSALYFCASSVATGYEQYFGPGTRLTVT.

The CDR3 spells CATGQGPSYEQYF. CDR3 bases: TGTGCCACCGGACAGGGTCCCTCCTACGAGCAGTACTTC. This chain connects TRBV2 to TRBJ2-7, with 8 bases fitting TRBD1. The CDR3 has 13 residues. Germline CDR1 reads SNHLY; CDR2 reads FYNNEI. Unmatched junction bases numbered 5, after V lost 10 bases and J lost 0 bases.

The rearrangement links TRBV11-3 to TRBJ2-2; 12 nucleotides align to TRBD1. Germline lookup yields CDR1 SGHNT and CDR2 YENEEA. This CDR3 spans 16 amino acids. Unmatched junction bases numbered 5, after V lost 5 bases and J lost 4 bases. The CDR3 region has the DNA TGTGCCAGCAGCCGGGGACAGGGGGCGTTCACCGGGGAGCTGTTTTTT. It encodes CASSRGQGAFTGELFF.

The genes are TRBV20-1 and TRBJ1-2; D uncertain. The CDR3 is 11 amino acids. Trimming took off 3 bases at V and 8 bases at J, with 10 bases between the two ends. The germline CDR1 and CDR2 sequences are DFQATT and SNEGSKA (reference sequence). The CDR3 DNA is TGCAGTGCTAGTTGGGCCTTGGGCTACACCTTC. Amino acid sequence: CSASWALGYTF.

The genes are TRBV4-2 and TRBJ2-2; D not resolved. Trimming shortened V by 0 bases and J by 4 bases, and 6 bases separated the two germline ends. From germline, CDR1 is LGHNA and CDR2 YNFKEQ. This CDR3 has 14 residues. CDR3 residues: CASSQDYSTGELFF. The CDR3 DNA reads TGTGCCAGCAGCCAAGACTACAGCACCGGGGAGCTGTTTTTT.

Here the CDR3 reads CASRPMTSGGQETQYF. The CDR3 nucleotides are TGTGCCAGCAGGCCAATGACTAGCGGGGGGCAAGAGACCCAGTACTTC. The V gene is TRBV7-2, the J gene TRBJ2-5; 13 bases map to TRBD2. J lost 2 bases, V lost 6 bases, and 6 bases had no gene match. Germline V gene sequence: CDR1 SGHTA, CDR2 FQGNSA. The CDR3 runs to 16 residues.

V and J are TRBV13 and TRBJ2-7; TRBD1 matches 9 bases. Germline-derived CDR1 and CDR2 are PRHDT and FYEKMQ (reference sequence). The V and J ends lost 1 base and 3 bases, in that order; junction bases with no gene match: 7. CDR3 length equals 16 residues. As DNA, the CDR3 is TGTGCCAGCAGCTTAGCTGGACAGGGGATTTACTACGAGCAGTACTTC. This gives the protein CASSLAGQGIYYEQYF.

The chain uses TRBV4-3 and TRBJ1-4; TRBD1 matches 7 bases. V dropped 3 bases and J dropped 8; count of bases not matched to a gene: 12. CDR1 and CDR2 from the germline V gene are LGHNA and YSLEER. CDR3 length: 16 residues. CDR3 sequence (DNA): TGCGCCAGCAGCCAGGACGACAGGGCCCTGAGAGAAAAACTGTTTTTT. It translates to CASSQDDRALREKLFF.

V is TRBV5-1 and J is TRBJ1-3; D is ambiguous. V lost 4 bases and J lost 0, with 8 bases in between. The CDR3 extends over 14 amino acids. CDR1 and CDR2 from the germline V gene are SGHRS and YFSETQ. Written as DNA, the CDR3 is TGCGCCAGCAGCCCAACAAGCTCTGGAAACACCATATATTTT. Encoded protein: CASSPTSSGNTIYF.

This clone has a single count. The chain links TRBV24-1 to TRBJ1-2, with 7 positions matching TRBD1. J was trimmed by 5 bases and V by 2 bases; bases with no gene match: 1. The CDR3 covers 13 residues. Per the germline V gene, CDR1 is KGHDR and CDR2 is SFDVKD. In nucleotides, the CDR3 is TGTGCCACCAGTGATTCAGGGGGGTATGGCTACACCTTC. It codes for CATSDSGGYGYTF.

V is TRBV6-5 and J is TRBJ2-1; D is perhaps TRBD1 (6 bases). This CDR3 has 15 amino acids. Per the germline V gene, CDR1 is MNHEY and CDR2 is SVGAGI. Between the trimmed V and J ends, which lost 7 bases and 4 bases, there was a span of 17 bases. CDR3 sequence reads: CASTKKTGKYNEQFF. The CDR3 DNA sequence: TGTGCCAGCACGAAAAAAACAGGGAAATACAATGAGCAGTTCTTC.

This clone turned up a few times. The rearrangement joins TRBV5-1 to TRBJ1-4, with TRBD1 matching over 9 bases. This CDR3 comprises 14 residues. Per the germline V gene, CDR1 is SGHRS and CDR2 is YFSETQ. The V and J ends lost 4 bases and 4 bases, in that order; junction bases with no gene match: 2. The CDR3 region has the DNA TGCGCCAGCAGCAGGACAGGGGATAATGAAAAACTGTTTTTT. As protein: CASSRTGDNEKLFF.

This clone was picked up a small number of times. The CDR3 DNA sequence: TGTGCCAGTAGTATAGGCAGGGGCCCCTACGAGCAGTACTTC. This sequence encodes CASSIGRGPYEQYF. The V gene is TRBV19, the J gene TRBJ2-7, with D perhaps matching TRBD1 (6 bases). This CDR3 has 14 amino acids. Germline lookup yields CDR1 LNHDA and CDR2 SQIVND (reference sequence). Trimming stripped 1 base from V and 2 bases from J, with 9 bases between.

The V gene is TRBV28, the J gene TRBJ1-2; a possible D gene is TRBD1 (6 bases). The V end was cut by 4 bases, the J end by 4 bases, with 13 bases between. The CDR3 is 14 amino acids. The germline CDR1 and CDR2 sequences are MDHEN and SYDVKM. CDR3 loop: CASSSDRPPYGYTF. CDR3 nucleotides: TGTGCCAGCAGTTCAGACAGGCCCCCCTATGGCTACACCTTC.

The chain is built from TRBV18 and TRBJ2-5; D unresolved. Trimming removed 0 bases from V and 4 bases from J, with 12 bases in between. The CDR3 spans 15 residues. The germline V gene has CDR1 KGHSH and CDR2 LQKENI. The CDR3 coding sequence is TGTGCCAGCTCACCACCCGATACCCTAATAGAGACCCAGTACTTC. Amino acids: CASSPPDTLIETQYF. The full variable domain, rest sourced from reference TRBV18 and TRBJ2-5, is NAGVMQNPRHLVRRRGQEARLRCSPMKGHSHVYWYRQLPEEGLKFMVYLQKENIIDESGMPKERFSAEFPKEGPSILRIQQVVRGDSAAYFCASSPPDTLIETQYFGPGTRLLVL.

This chain links TRBV30 with TRBJ2-5, with D unclear. Germline V gene sequence: CDR1 GTSNPN, CDR2 SVGIG (reference sequence). CDR3 length equals 13 residues. V shed 0 bases and J shed 4 bases, with 9 bases lying between them. The CDR3 nucleotides are TGTGCCTGGAGTGTACGACTCGGAGAGACCCAGTACTTC. Amino acids: CAWSVRLGETQYF.

The J gene is TRBJ1-6, the V gene TRBV11-1, with D possibly being TRBD1 (6 bases). The CDR3 has 16 amino acids. Germline CDR1 reads SGHAT; CDR2 reads FQDESV (reference sequence). Trimming took off 2 bases at V and 9 bases at J, with 17 bases between the two ends. CDR3 loop: CASSLFAGTISSPLHF. DNA of the CDR3: TGTGCCAGCAGCTTATTCGCCGGGACAATAAGTTCACCCCTCCACTTT.

The chain is built from TRBV4-1 and TRBJ1-1, with D possibly being TRBD1 (6 bases). Trimming removed 4 bases from V and 2 bases from J, with 14 bases in between. The germline V gene has CDR1 MGHRA and CDR2 YSYEKL. The CDR3 contains 15 residues. The CDR3 reads CASSPYRAPNTEAFF. The DNA of the CDR3 is TGCGCCAGCAGCCCGTACAGGGCCCCTAACACTGAAGCTTTCTTT.

The rearrangement links TRBV4-3 to TRBJ1-6; 9 bases align to TRBD1. There are 16 residues in the CDR3. Germline values: CDR1 LGHNA, CDR2 YSLEER. J was trimmed by 7 bases and V by 4 bases; bases with no gene match: 8. The DNA of the CDR3 is TGCGCCAGCAGCCTTGGGCGAGGGACAGGGAATTCACCCCTCCACTTT. It is translated as CASSLGRGTGNSPLHF.

The V and J genes are TRBV10-3 and TRBJ2-2; possible D gene TRBD2, 6 bases. The germline V gene has CDR1 ENHRY and CDR2 SYGVKD. V dropped 3 bases and J dropped 5 bases, with 13 bases sitting between them. The CDR3 is 15 amino acids. The CDR3, as DNA: TGTGCCATCAGTGATGGAGGGGCGCGGACCGGGGAGCTGTTTTTT. Translation: CAISDGGARTGELFF.

This chain links TRBV6-6 with TRBJ2-7; D is perhaps TRBD2 (6 bases). V was clipped by 2 bases and J by 7 bases, with 18 bases between them. This CDR3 is 15 amino acids long. The germline V gene has CDR1 MNHNY and CDR2 SVGAGI (reference sequence). CDR3 residues: CASSYGGRGFLEQYF. CDR3 nucleotides: TGTGCCAGCAGTTACGGCGGGCGGGGATTCCTTGAGCAGTACTTC.